The 2 T cell receptor beta chains reported below all come from one sample, sequenced in a study of T cells in Graves' hyperthyroidism and ophthalmopathy. TCR beta CDR3 regions were amplified from RNA. A first-round RT-PCR of the TCR CDR3 used the HTBI primer set. TCRdb passed the multiplex PCR reads through MiXCR, listing each CDR3 protein once. The sample records more than 55,000 distinct CDR3 sequences, approximately 53% being singletons. Specimen: blood. These receptors were obtained from a woman aged 55-69 years with Graves' ophthalmopathy.

Only a few counts were recorded for this clonotype. This chain joins TRBV6-2 or TRBV6-3 and TRBJ2-1; possibly TRBD2 for D (7 bases). The CDR3 covers 16 residues. Germline V gene lookup returns CDR1 MNHEY and CDR2 SVGEGT. Trimming took off 0 bases at V and 9 bases at J, with 18 bases between the two ends. The DNA of the CDR3 is TGTGCCAGCAGTTACTCGAAGGGGGGGGAACGGGGTGAGCAGTTCTTC. Protein product: CASSYSKGGERGEQFF.

This rearrangement joins TRBV24-1 to TRBJ1-1; D remains ambiguous. Germline CDR1 reads KGHDR; CDR2 reads SFDVKD. CDR3 length: 15 residues. V dropped 4 bases and J dropped 11 bases, with 22 bases sitting between them. The CDR3 DNA reads TGTGCCACCAGTGACCTCGGTGACACCGGAGGAGCGGCTTTCTTT. This translates into CATSDLGDTGGAAFF.